The 6 T cell receptor beta chains given below trace back to one sample, sequenced in a study of beta chain features in type 1 diabetes. The study reverse transcribed the entire isolated RNA, so it sequenced expressed TCRB transcripts. Clones were sequenced by immunoSEQ multiplex PCR, and TCRdb holds only the in-frame ones, with some missing. This table holds about 140,000 clones, less than 10% found once. Sequenced: central memory CD4+ T cells from blood. The receptors originated from a woman between 35 and 50 years old in good health.

This clone was counted a few times. The rearrangement joins TRBV2 to TRBJ1-6, with a possible D match to TRBD1 (5 bases). Trimming took 6 bases from V and 4 from J, leaving 10 bases between them. CDR3 length: 14 residues. Germline V gene lookup returns CDR1 SNHLY and CDR2 FYNNEI. CDR3 region: CASRGAKYNSPLHF. DNA of the CDR3: TGTGCCAGCAGAGGGGCAAAGTATAATTCACCCCTCCACTTT.

The V and J genes are TRBV5-4 and TRBJ2-2; 7 bases fit TRBD1. Looked up from germline, CDR1 is SGHNT and CDR2 is YYREEE (reference sequence). Trimming removed 4 bases from V and 5 bases from J; junction bases left unmatched: 8. CDR3 length: 15 residues. The CDR3 sequence: CASSPSRTGTGELFF. CDR3 DNA sequence: TGTGCCAGCAGCCCATCGCGGACAGGAACCGGGGAGCTGTTTTTT.

This clone appeared a few times. The chain recombines TRBV2 with TRBJ2-1, with 7 positions matching TRBD1. The CDR3 length is 15 residues. Germline V gives CDR1 SNHLY, CDR2 FYNNEI. Germline trimming cut 4 bases from V and 1 base from J; bases unmatched to any gene: 4. In DNA form, the CDR3 reads TGTGCCAGCAGTGTTACAGGGGAGTCCTACAATGAGCAGTTCTTC. Amino acids: CASSVTGESYNEQFF.

This rearrangement joins TRBV27 to TRBJ2-1, with no clear D. V lost 4 bases and J lost 0, with 10 bases in between. Germline CDR1 is MNHEY and CDR2 is SMNVEV (reference sequence). The CDR3 runs 15 residues. The CDR3 spells CASSSYLSSYNEQFF. The DNA of the CDR3 is TGTGCCAGCAGTTCATACTTAAGCTCCTACAATGAGCAGTTCTTC.

The rearrangement links TRBV4-3 to TRBJ2-6; D unclear. Trimming stripped 4 bases from V and 0 bases from J, with 13 bases between. This CDR3 region has 17 residues. Germline CDR1 reads LGHNA; CDR2 reads YSLEER. The CDR3 DNA reads as TGCGCCAGCAGCCGTGAAGTTAGGAGCTCTGGGGCCAACGTCCTGACTTTC. It codes for CASSREVRSSGANVLTF.

V and J are TRBV19 and TRBJ2-1; 8 bases map to TRBD1. Germline V gene lookup returns CDR1 LNHDA and CDR2 SQIVND (reference sequence). V shed 8 bases, J shed 0 bases, and the junction held 9 bases outside the gene matches. CDR3 length: 16 amino acids. In DNA, the CDR3 is TGTGCCAGTCGCTACCGGACAGGGAGCTCCTACAATGAGCAGTTCTTC. This gives the protein CASRYRTGSSYNEQFF.